Below are 19 T cell receptor beta chains sequenced from a single sample in a study of cytomegalovirus exposure and HLA in healthy donors. A multiplex PCR was run with 60 Vbeta primers and 13 Jbeta primers. Profiling relied on immunoSEQ multiplex PCR, and the TCRdb table lists in-frame clones only, not all of them. The sample has just over 150,000 clones. Sequencing was done on a sample of PBMCs. The receptors originated from a man aged 25-45 years in good health and CMV-seronegative.

The chain recombines TRBV30 with TRBJ2-4; D not resolved. With 6 bases removed from V and 0 bases from J, the gap between germline ends came to 9 bases. From germline, CDR1 is GTSNPN and CDR2 SVGIG (reference sequence). The CDR3 has 13 amino acids. The CDR3 DNA reads TGTGCCTGCGAGGCGGTAGCCAAAAACATTCAGTACTTC. Its protein product is CACEAVAKNIQYF.

V and J are TRBV11-2 and TRBJ2-1; possible D gene TRBD1, 6 bases. Between the trimmed V and J ends, which lost 5 bases and 0 bases, there was a span of 14 bases. Germline-derived CDR1 and CDR2 are SGHAT and FQNNGV. The CDR3 is 16 amino acids. CDR3 residues: CASSQGGKSSYNEQFF. The CDR3 region has the DNA TGTGCCAGCAGCCAAGGGGGTAAGAGCTCCTACAATGAGCAGTTCTTC.

This chain connects TRBV14 to TRBJ2-5; maybe TRBD1 (5 bases). Trimming stripped 4 bases from V and 0 bases from J, with 9 bases between. The CDR3 has 14 amino acids. Germline V gene lookup returns CDR1 SGHDN and CDR2 FVKESK. CDR3 residues: CASSPRQYQETQYF. The CDR3 region has the DNA TGTGCCAGCAGCCCTCGACAGTACCAAGAGACCCAGTACTTC.

This sequence joins TRBV15 and TRBJ2-7, with 10 bases identical to TRBD1. V gave up 4 bases and J gave up 2 bases; unmatched junction bases: 8. There are 16 residues in the CDR3. Looked up from germline, CDR1 is LNHNV and CDR2 is YYDKDF (reference sequence). The CDR3 here is CATSTAWDRGTYEQYF. CDR3 coding DNA: TGTGCCACCAGCACCGCTTGGGACAGGGGTACCTACGAGCAGTACTTC.

The rearrangement links TRBV12-5 to TRBJ1-1; D remains unclear. The CDR3 is 15 amino acids. Germline CDR1 is LGHNT and CDR2 is FRNRAP. Deletions cut 1 base from V and 0 bases from J, with 9 bases between. The CDR3 sequence is CASGLEAALNTEAFF. The CDR3, as DNA: TGTGCTAGTGGTTTGGAGGCGGCCCTGAACACTGAAGCTTTCTTT.

V gene TRBV5-4 combines with J gene TRBJ1-5; the match to TRBD1 covers 8 bases. The CDR3 runs 15 residues. The V gene end was trimmed by 4 bases and the J gene end by 7 bases; junction bases not matched to a gene: 10. CDR1 and CDR2 from the germline V gene are SGHNT and YYREEE (reference sequence). In DNA form, the CDR3 reads TGTGCCAGCAGCCAAGAACAAACAGGGGGGCAGCCCCAGCATTTT. It codes for CASSQEQTGGQPQHF.

J is TRBJ1-2 and V is TRBV5-1, with 9 positions matching TRBD1. CDR1 is SGHRS and CDR2 is YFSETQ in the germline V gene. There are 14 residues in the CDR3. The V segment lost 5 bases and the J segment 8 bases; nucleotides outside the gene matches: 10. The CDR3 sequence is CASRGSGTGYGYTF. The CDR3 DNA reads TGCGCCAGCAGAGGTTCCGGGACAGGGTACGGCTACACCTTC. Drawing the rest from reference TRBV5-1 and TRBJ1-2, the complete variable domain is KAGVTQTPRYLIKTRGQQVTLSCSPISGHRSVSWYQQTPGQGLQFLFEYFSETQRNKGNFPGRFSGRQFSNSRSEMNVSTLELGDSALYLCASRGSGTGYGYTFGSGTRLTVV.

The chain joins TRBV10-3 to TRBJ2-3, with 12 bases identical to TRBD2. The V gene end was trimmed by 5 bases and the J gene end by 1 base; junction bases not matched to a gene: 1. CDR1 and CDR2 from the germline V gene are ENHRY and SYGVKD. The CDR3 loop spans 15 amino acids. The CDR3 sequence is CAISRLAGGTDTQYF. DNA of the CDR3: TGTGCCATCAGTAGACTAGCGGGAGGCACAGATACGCAGTATTTT.

This chain connects TRBV2 to TRBJ1-5; 8 bases map to TRBD1. From germline, CDR1 is SNHLY and CDR2 FYNNEI. This CDR3 spans 15 amino acids. With 10 bases clipped from V and 5 bases from J, the junction kept 13 bases outside the gene matches. The CDR3 reads CATSRDRRSDQPQHF. DNA for the CDR3: TGTGCCACCTCCCGGGACAGGAGATCGGATCAGCCCCAGCATTTT.

The chain has TRBV28 and TRBJ2-7, with TRBD2 identical over 13 bases. From germline, CDR1 is MDHEN and CDR2 SYDVKM. Trimming cost V 5 bases and J 4 bases; bases outside gene matches: 5. The CDR3 loop spans 15 amino acids. CDR3 nucleotides: TGTGCCAGCAGTGGCAGGACTAGCGGGAGTTACGAGCAGTACTTC. Amino acid sequence: CASSGRTSGSYEQYF. The whole variable domain, remainder taken from reference TRBV28 and TRBJ2-7, is DVKVTQSSRYLVKRTGEKVFLECVQDMDHENMFWYRQDPGLGLRLIYFSYDVKMKEKGDIPEGYSVSREKKERFSLILESASTNQTSMYLCASSGRTSGSYEQYFGPGTRLTVT.

This rearrangement joins TRBV5-5 to TRBJ2-3, with D possibly matching TRBD2 (5 bases). Trimming pared 4 bases from V and 5 bases from J, leaving 11 bases between. The CDR3 is 13 amino acids. Germline lookup yields CDR1 SGHKS and CDR2 YYEKEE (reference sequence). The CDR3: CASSLGLGDTQYF. DNA for the CDR3: TGTGCCAGCAGCCTAGGACTTGGAGATACGCAGTATTTT.

The chain is built from TRBV5-4 and TRBJ1-5; D may be TRBD1 (5 bases). CDR1 SGHNT and CDR2 YYREEE come from the germline V gene (reference sequence). The V gene lost 0 bases and the J gene lost 5 bases, with 12 bases spanning the gap. The CDR3 covers 15 residues. The CDR3 DNA follows: TGTGCCAGCAGCTTGGGTCAGGGCAAAGATCAGCCCCAGCATTTT. Translated: CASSLGQGKDQPQHF.

This sequence joins TRBV5-1 and TRBJ1-1, with no clear D. V was shortened by 1 base and J by 2 bases, with 21 bases between the two germline ends. Per germline, CDR1 SGHRS and CDR2 YFSETQ. This CDR3 is built from 18 residues. For the CDR3, the DNA is TGCGCCAGCAGCTTGAGAGGGTCTATGGTTTCGGTCAACACTGAAGCTTTCTTT. Amino acids: CASSLRGSMVSVNTEAFF.

V usage is TRBV14 and J usage is TRBJ1-2; D is unresolved. Trimming cost V 1 base and J 4 bases, with 7 bases left between them. The CDR3 loop spans 13 amino acids. From germline, CDR1 is SGHDN and CDR2 FVKESK. DNA of the CDR3: TGTGCCAGCAGCCAAGTTCTTTCCTATGGCTACACCTTC. It is translated as CASSQVLSYGYTF.

The chain combines TRBV7-9 with TRBJ2-1, with 8 bases fitting TRBD1. With 5 bases clipped from V and 8 bases from J, the junction kept 8 bases outside the gene matches. The CDR3 contains 14 residues. Germline CDR1 SEHNR, CDR2 FQNEAQ (reference sequence). CDR3 residues: CASSRTGNTDEQFF. For the CDR3, the DNA is TGTGCCAGCAGCCGGACAGGGAATACTGATGAGCAGTTCTTC.

This chain uses TRBV5-1 with TRBJ2-6, with 9 bases aligning to TRBD1. The CDR3 length is 19 residues. Unmatched junction bases numbered 9, after V lost 2 bases and J lost 0 bases. Germline lookup yields CDR1 SGHRS and CDR2 YFSETQ. The CDR3 DNA follows: TGCGCCAGCAGCTTAATTTGGGACAGGGTTGACTCTGGGGCCAACGTCCTGACTTTC. Translated, it gives CASSLIWDRVDSGANVLTF.

V and J are TRBV30 and TRBJ1-3; 7 bases agree with TRBD1. J lost 7 bases, V lost 2 bases, and 5 bases had no gene match. CDR1 and CDR2 (germline): GTSNPN, SVGIG (reference sequence). The CDR3 is 13 amino acids. The CDR3 reads CAWSLTGRNTIYF. CDR3 nucleotides: TGTGCCTGGAGTCTGACAGGGCGGAACACCATATATTTT.

V gene TRBV5-4 combines with J gene TRBJ1-1, with D possibly matching TRBD1 (5 bases). Germline lookup yields CDR1 SGHNT and CDR2 YYREEE (reference sequence). V lost 3 bases to trimming and J lost 1 base, with 13 bases between them. The CDR3 is 15 residues long. CDR3 in amino acids: CASSWAGTGNTEAFF. The CDR3 DNA follows: TGTGCCAGCAGCTGGGCCGGGACTGGGAACACTGAAGCTTTCTTT.

The V call is TRBV4-1, the J call TRBJ2-1, with 7 bases lining up with TRBD2. The CDR3 covers 16 residues. Germline loops: CDR1 MGHRA, CDR2 YSYEKL. V shed 4 bases and J 3 bases; nucleotides not matched to a gene: 9. The CDR3 loop is CASSLSPSGSYNEQFF. In nucleotides, the CDR3 is TGCGCCAGCAGCCTATCCCCTAGCGGCAGCTACAATGAGCAGTTCTTC.